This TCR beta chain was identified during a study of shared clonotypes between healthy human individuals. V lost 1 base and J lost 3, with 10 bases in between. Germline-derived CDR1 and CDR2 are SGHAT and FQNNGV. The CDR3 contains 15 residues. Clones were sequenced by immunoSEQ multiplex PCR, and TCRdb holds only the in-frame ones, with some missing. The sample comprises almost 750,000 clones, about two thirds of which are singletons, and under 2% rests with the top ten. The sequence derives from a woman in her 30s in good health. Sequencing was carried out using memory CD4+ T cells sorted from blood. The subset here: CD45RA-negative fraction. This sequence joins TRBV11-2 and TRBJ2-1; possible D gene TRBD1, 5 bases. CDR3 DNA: TGTGCCAGCAGCTTAGGACAGACCTTCTACAATGAGCAGTTCTTC. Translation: CASSLGQTFYNEQFF.